This is a list of T cell receptor beta chains from one sample in a study of PD-L1 blockade in urothelial cancer. Here immunoSEQ multiplex PCR was the method, and the copy in TCRdb shows in-frame clones only, minus some. Of about 95,000 clones in the sample, over 75% were seen once. Sequences were derived from PBMCs, sampled around atezolizumab (anti-PD-L1) treatment. These receptors were taken from a man aged 55 to 70 with urothelial cancer. Each CDR3 is given with its conserved first and last residue. A D gene is named only where the DNA matches it firmly. Clone size is shown for a subset of rows, as once, few, many or a class of expanded clone.

CASSSQDRGAWETQYF | TGTGCCAGCAGTTCTCAAGACAGGGGCGCGTGGGAGACCCAGTACTTC | 16 | . | TRBD1 | TRBJ2-5 | TRBV28
CASSLGGQGDEKLFF | TGTGCCAGCAGCCTGGGAGGACAGGGGGATGAAAAACTGTTTTTT | 15 | . | TRBD1 | TRBJ1-4 | TRBV4-2
CASSVVAEQTDTQYF | TGTGCCAGCAGCGTAGTGGCGGAGCAGACAGATACGCAGTATTTT | 15 | . | . | TRBJ2-3 | TRBV9
CASSSEGSDQPQHF | TGTGCCAGCAGTTCCGAAGGGAGCGATCAGCCCCAGCATTTT | 14 | . | . | TRBJ1-5 | TRBV28
CASSYSQQGAPPPQHF | TGTGCCAGCAGTTACTCCCAACAGGGGGCTCCCCCGCCCCAGCATTTT | 16 | . | TRBD1 | TRBJ1-5 | TRBV6-6
CASSPTLGGGANYGYTF | TGTGCCAGCAGCCCAACCCTCGGCGGTGGAGCTAACTATGGCTACACCTTC | 17 | once | . | TRBJ1-2 | TRBV4-2
CASSSQTGRETQYF | TGTGCCAGCAGCTCTCAGACAGGGAGGGAGACCCAGTACTTC | 14 | . | . | TRBJ2-5 | TRBV7-9
CASNRDIEAFF | TGTGCCAGCAATCGGGACATTGAAGCTTTCTTT | 11 | . | . | TRBJ1-1 | TRBV6-5
CASSFPGDYGYTF | TGTGCCAGCAGCTTTCCAGGGGACTATGGCTACACCTTC | 13 | . | . | TRBJ1-2 | TRBV11-3
CASSPQGAHTDTQYF | TGTGCCAGCAGCCCCCAGGGGGCCCACACAGATACGCAGTATTTT | 15 | . | TRBD1 | TRBJ2-3 | TRBV28
CASTSDRAGGYTF | TGTGCCAGCACAAGCGACAGGGCCGGTGGCTACACCTTC | 13 | . | TRBD1 | TRBJ1-2 | TRBV6-6
CASSPPAGSTEAFF | TGTGCCAGCAGCCCCCCGGCTGGGAGCACTGAAGCTTTCTTT | 14 | . | . | TRBJ1-1 | TRBV7-9
CASSWRERETQYF | TGTGCCAGCAGTTGGCGGGAGCGAGAGACCCAGTACTTC | 13 | . | TRBD2 | TRBJ2-5 | TRBV27
CASKGTGRYEQYF | TGTGCCAGCAAGGGGACAGGGCGCTACGAGCAGTACTTC | 13 | once | TRBD1 | TRBJ2-7 | TRBV19